This TCR beta chain was observed in a study of cytomegalovirus exposure and HLA in healthy donors. Study as a whole: Unique TCRs numbering about 85 million, obtained from HLA-typed donors, made up an early data release.

Concerning this clone: Antigen unknown.

Study observations and caveats: Most TCR beta V segments were productive about 87% or about 30% of the time in an earlier analysis. In a later analysis, HLA-C alleles had the fewest associated TCRs, DRB1 alleles the most.

V dropped 4 bases and J dropped 2; count of bases not matched to a gene: 5. CDR3 size: 16 residues. Per germline, CDR1 LNHDA and CDR2 SQIVND (reference sequence). Primers: 60 Vbeta forward and 13 Jbeta reverse. Sequencing used immunoSEQ multiplex PCR; TCRdb keeps in-frame clones, though not all of them. The data hold 180,000 or so clones, with approximately 73% observed a single time. The sample consisted of PBMCs. The V and J genes are TRBV19 and TRBJ2-2, with TRBD1 identical over 9 bases. The source is a woman under 40 in good health and CMV-seropositive. The CDR3 region is CASSTPGQGNTGELFF. CDR3 nucleotide sequence: TGTGCCAGTAGTACTCCGGGACAGGGAAACACCGGGGAGCTGTTTTTT.